The clone carrying this T cell receptor beta chain was detected ten times or more. This sample is drawn from a study of early T cells in non-severe SARS-CoV-2 infection. Whole-study context: The authors sequenced bulk RNA from unsorted whole blood, leaving chains unpaired.

Researchers tagged individual cDNA molecules with unique molecular identifiers. MiXCR was run by TCRdb on the 5' RACE reads, yielding one entry per CDR3 protein. The sample carries 40,000 to 60,000 distinct CDR3 sequences, about 7.4% recorded once. V dropped 4 bases and J dropped 4 bases, with 11 bases sitting between them. The CDR3 runs 13 residues. Germline CDR1 SGHNT, CDR2 YYREEE (reference sequence). This TCR derives from an adult who was a healthcare worker with PCR-confirmed SARS-CoV-2 infection or an uninfected control (not recorded which). V usage is TRBV5-4 and J usage is TRBJ1-1, with a weak D call TRBD1 (5 bases). Sequencing was done on a sample of whole blood. In nucleotides, the CDR3 is TGTGCCAGCAGCACTGGGGACGCCACTGAAGCTTTCTTT. Its protein is CASSTGDATEAFF.